A selection of T cell receptor beta chains follows, all from one sample in a study of T-cell memory formation after mild COVID-19. Each CDR3 protein is one row after TCRdb ran MiXCR on the 5' RACE reads. The table lists fewer than 300,000 distinct CDR3 sequences, 16% of them singletons. The source material was PBMCs or a T cell subset sorted from them (not recorded which). These receptors originate from a man between 18 and 35 years old who had mild COVID-19 (a few samples of this study predate the infection). Cell type and time point are not known. Both conserved end residues are part of each CDR3. The order of the fields is V gene, CDR3 protein.

>TRBV18
CASSPPVTIPQETQYF
>TRBV4-1
CASSQEDRGRYEQYF
>TRBV5-1
CASSWLIPNEQFF
>TRBV20-1
CSAQDREFSYNEQFF
>TRBV7-3
CASSLTGARGTEAFF
>TRBV4-3
CASSLRGRGPELVGYNEQFF
>TRBV18
CASSPPDRAGNTIYF
>TRBV7-2
CASSLARDNEAFF
>TRBV5-1
CASGPPDPGTDTQYF
>TRBV5-1
CASSPGGGPYEQYF